The clone carrying this T cell receptor (beta chain) came up once. Per the original data handling: It was from reference gene primer amplification that nucleated cell counts were estimated. TCRdb's copy holds only in-frame clones and misses some; the assay was immunoSEQ multiplex PCR. V, J and clone size derive from that table, while D and trimming were established from the DNA sequence. The data hold 150,000 to 200,000 clones, with 80% to 90% observed a single time. Trimming took 6 bases from V and 5 from J, leaving 5 bases between them. The CDR3 contains 12 residues. Recruited during active infection, patients (from Seattle) were subsequently followed longitudinally. The data derive from a study of blood T cell repertoires in COVID-19. Background on the study: PBMCs, B-cell-depleted T cells, or T cells provided the cDNA or gDNA that made up the material.

The sequence was obtained from a woman between 65 and 79 years old with COVID-19, enrolled during active disease. The sequencing sample was made of peripheral blood. The chain uses TRBV12-3 or TRBV12-4 and TRBJ1-6; D not certain. In DNA, the CDR3 is TGTGCCAGCAGAAACAATAATTCACCCCTCCACTTT. Its translation: CASRNNNSPLHF.